In this sample, the clone carrying this TCR beta chain turned up a few times. The entry originates in a study of T cells in Graves' hyperthyroidism and ophthalmopathy. The ends were cut back, 6 bases at V and 2 bases at J, with 22 bases in the middle. The germline gives CDR1 MDHEN, CDR2 SYDVKM. The CDR3 has 18 amino acids. The source material, RNA transcripts, was used to amplify TCR beta CDR3 regions. HTBI primers drove first-round RT-PCR of the TCR CDR3. TCRdb ran MiXCR on the multiplex PCR reads and lists one entry per CDR3 protein. Here the sample spans some 740,000 distinct CDR3 sequences, 14% being singletons.

What was sequenced was blood. The V call is TRBV28, the J call TRBJ2-2; D possibly corresponds to TRBD2 (5 bases). The origin of this receptor is a woman aged 18 to 35 with Graves' hyperthyroidism. In nucleotides, the CDR3 is TGTGCCAGCAGCCCAGATGGGCTAGCAGTTTTCAACACCGGGGAGCTGTTTTTT. Protein product: CASSPDGLAVFNTGELFF.